Below are 27 T cell receptor beta chains sequenced from a single sample in a study of blood T cell repertoires in COVID-19 (dated by TCRdb to 2020 to 2022). Libraries were made using the immunoSEQ multiplex PCR assay. This immuneACCESS table, as held by TCRdb, lists in-frame sequences with V and J called but not all clones. Of the missing ones, under half trace to an unresolved V gene in checked studies; the others have no known cause. For this sample there are 100,000 to 120,000 clones; more than 75% appear just once. 3% to 3.5% of the sample is held by the ten biggest clonotypes. Sequencing was performed on peripheral blood. Receptors were obtained from a woman aged 45-65 years with acute or convalescent COVID-19.

V gene TRBV5-8 combines with J gene TRBJ1-1; 9 bases line up with TRBD1. This CDR3 comprises 15 residues. V lost 4 bases, J lost 4 bases, and 8 bases stayed unmatched. The V gene's germline CDR1 is SGHTS and CDR2 YDEGEE. CDR3: CASSRGDRVRTEAFF. The CDR3 bases are TGTGCCAGCAGCCGAGGGGACAGGGTCCGCACTGAAGCTTTCTTT.

This sequence joins TRBV11-2 and TRBJ2-6; 12 nucleotides match TRBD2. Germline V gives CDR1 SGHAT, CDR2 FQNNGV. This CDR3 comprises 19 residues. V was pared by 3 bases and J by 0 bases, with 6 bases of the junction left unmatched. The CDR3 reads CASSFVGLAGISGANVLTF. The CDR3 nucleotides are TGTGCCAGCAGCTTCGTAGGACTAGCGGGGATCTCTGGGGCCAACGTCCTGACTTTC.

The chain uses TRBV7-6 and TRBJ2-1; maybe TRBD2 (6 bases). Germline V lookup: CDR1 SGHVS, CDR2 FNYEAQ. The CDR3 contains 14 residues. Trimming removed 3 bases from V and 0 bases from J, with 6 bases in between. In DNA, the CDR3 is TGTGCCAGCAGCTTGGGGGGCTCCTACAATGAGCAGTTCTTC. Its protein is CASSLGGSYNEQFF.

The CDR3 sequence is CASNPNCQGNQPQHF. The CDR3 DNA reads as TGTGCCAGCAACCCCAATTGCCAGGGGAATCAGCCCCAGCATTTT. The V call is TRBV21-1, the J call TRBJ1-5; the table calls TRBD1, which could not be checked here. TRBV21-1 is reported as a pseudogene. The CDR3 has 15 residues.

This chain connects TRBV2 to TRBJ1-2; 8 bases fit TRBD1. Per germline, CDR1 SNHLY and CDR2 FYNNEI. The V and J ends lost 3 bases and 4 bases, in that order; junction bases with no gene match: 7. The CDR3 contains 15 residues. The CDR3 here is CASSDATGASYGYTF. The DNA of the CDR3 is TGTGCCAGCAGTGACGCGACAGGGGCCTCCTATGGCTACACCTTC.

This sequence joins TRBV10-3 and TRBJ2-3, with TRBD2 identical over 16 bases. This CDR3 has 20 residues. Trimming cost V 5 bases and J 3 bases; bases outside gene matches: 14. Per the germline V gene, CDR1 is ENHRY and CDR2 is SYGVKD. The DNA of the CDR3 is TGTGCCATCAGTCCTCCCGGGACTAGCGGGAGGGCCGGCACGACAGATACGCAGTATTTT. Encoded protein: CAISPPGTSGRAGTTDTQYF.

The V call is TRBV5-1, the J call TRBJ2-3; perhaps TRBD2 as D (6 bases). V lost 4 bases and J lost 4, with 10 bases in between. Germline-derived CDR1 and CDR2 are SGHRS and YFSETQ. The CDR3 has 13 residues. CDR3 nucleotides: TGCGCCAGCAGCACGGGAGCGGCAGATACGCAGTATTTT. This translates into CASSTGAADTQYF.

The chain carries TRBV6-2 or TRBV6-3 and TRBJ2-1, with TRBD2 identical over 14 bases. From germline, CDR1 is MNHEY and CDR2 SVGEGT. This CDR3 has 15 amino acids. V lost 5 bases to trimming and J lost 6 bases; unmatched junction nucleotides: 3. The CDR3 bases are TGTGCCAGCAGTCGGACTAGCGGGAGGTTCAATGAGCAGTTCTTC. Translated: CASSRTSGRFNEQFF.

The chain uses TRBV5-1 and TRBJ1-2; TRBD1 agrees at 10 bases. Per germline, CDR1 SGHRS and CDR2 YFSETQ. V dropped 3 bases and J dropped 2; count of bases not matched to a gene: 7. The CDR3 covers 16 residues. Written as DNA, the CDR3 is TGCGCCAGCAGCTCGGGACAGGGGAGGTTAAACTATGGCTACACCTTC. Translation: CASSSGQGRLNYGYTF. The full variable domain, its missing parts supplied by reference TRBV5-1 and TRBJ1-2, is KAGVTQTPRYLIKTRGQQVTLSCSPISGHRSVSWYQQTPGQGLQFLFEYFSETQRNKGNFPGRFSGRQFSNSRSEMNVSTLELGDSALYLCASSSGQGRLNYGYTFGSGTRLTVV.

This chain connects TRBV4-1 to TRBJ2-6; D may be TRBD1 (6 bases). V lost 3 bases to trimming and J lost 0 bases, with 15 bases between them. The CDR3 has 18 residues. Germline V gene lookup returns CDR1 MGHRA and CDR2 YSYEKL. CDR3 region: CASSHPGHPSSGANVLTF. The CDR3 DNA is TGCGCCAGCAGCCATCCGGGACATCCTTCCTCTGGGGCCAACGTCCTGACTTTC.

This chain links TRBV7-2 with TRBJ2-7; 11 bases align to TRBD1. Germline CDR1 SGHTA, CDR2 FQGNSA. J was trimmed by 2 bases and V by 4 bases; bases with no gene match: 1. The CDR3 loop spans 14 amino acids. The CDR3 here is CASSSDRGPYEQYF. CDR3 nucleotide sequence: TGTGCCAGCAGCTCGGACAGGGGGCCCTACGAGCAGTACTTC.

The chain couples TRBV6-2 or TRBV6-3 to TRBJ2-7; 8 bases line up with TRBD2. The germline gives CDR1 MNHEY, CDR2 SVGEGT. The CDR3 runs to 16 residues. Germline trimming cut 0 bases from V and 6 bases from J; bases unmatched to any gene: 10. The CDR3 bases are TGTGCCAGCAGTTACTCGGGGCGGGAGGATCCTCTCGAGCAGTACTTC. Encoded protein: CASSYSGREDPLEQYF.

The V and J genes are TRBV18 and TRBJ2-7; TRBD1 matches at 11 bases. Germline lookup yields CDR1 KGHSH and CDR2 LQKENI. CDR3 length equals 16 residues. Trimming at V came to 6 bases and at J to 1 base, leaving 8 bases not matched to a gene. The CDR3, as DNA: TGTGCCAGCTCTAACCCTGGACAGGGGGCATCCTACGAGCAGTACTTC. This codes for CASSNPGQGASYEQYF.

The chain employs TRBV14 and TRBJ2-7; 7 nucleotides match TRBD2. V shed 5 bases, J shed 0 bases, and the junction held 10 bases outside the gene matches. In germline, CDR1 is SGHDN, CDR2 FVKESK. The CDR3 totals 16 residues. The CDR3 reads CASSSLSGISSYEQYF. The DNA for the CDR3 is TGTGCCAGCAGCTCTCTAAGCGGGATTAGCTCCTACGAGCAGTACTTC.

This chain connects TRBV19 to TRBJ2-2; 10 bases agree with TRBD1. Losses at the gene ends were 7 bases for V and 6 bases for J; bases not matched to a gene: 8. Looked up from germline, CDR1 is LNHDA and CDR2 is SQIVND (reference sequence). This CDR3 is built from 15 residues. The CDR3 reads CASMGQGNFPGELFF. For the CDR3, the DNA is TGTGCCAGTATGGGACAGGGGAATTTCCCCGGGGAGCTGTTTTTT.

This clone was picked up one time. The CDR3 reads CASSRQGSTYNSPLHF. The CDR3 nucleotides read TGTGCCAGCAGCCGACAGGGATCGACCTATAATTCACCCCTCCACTTT. The V call is TRBV27, the J call TRBJ1-6; TRBD1 agrees at 7 bases. Germline V gene lookup returns CDR1 MNHEY and CDR2 SMNVEV (reference sequence). With 6 bases clipped from V and 2 bases from J, the junction kept 7 bases outside the gene matches. This CDR3 spans 16 amino acids.

The chain recombines TRBV5-1 with TRBJ1-1; 10 nucleotides line up with TRBD1. From germline, CDR1 is SGHRS and CDR2 YFSETQ. V lost 1 base and J lost 4; bases outside the gene matches: 4. The CDR3 length is 15 residues. The CDR3 sequence: CASSLSRTGGTEAFF. CDR3 sequence (DNA): TGCGCCAGCAGCTTGTCACGGACAGGGGGCACTGAAGCTTTCTTT.

This chain links TRBV6-6 with TRBJ1-1; D not resolved. CDR3 length: 14 amino acids. Per germline, CDR1 MNHNY and CDR2 SVGAGI (reference sequence). Trimming took off 3 bases at V and 4 bases at J, with 12 bases between the two ends. CDR3 protein: CASSYSLAATEAFF. In DNA form, the CDR3 reads TGTGCCAGCAGTTATTCCCTGGCTGCCACTGAAGCTTTCTTT.

This clone was recorded a few times. The CDR3 reads CATSSSGRTVYNEQFF. In DNA, the CDR3 is TGTGCCACCAGCTCTAGCGGGAGAACGGTCTACAATGAGCAGTTCTTC. V gene TRBV15 combines with J gene TRBJ2-1; 10 bases agree with TRBD2. CDR3 length: 16 amino acids. The germline V gene has CDR1 LNHNV and CDR2 YYDKDF (reference sequence). Losses at the gene ends were 5 bases for V and 3 bases for J; bases not matched to a gene: 7.

The V call is TRBV6-6, the J call TRBJ2-7, with no clear D. The CDR3 runs to 12 residues. The V end lost 5 bases, the J end lost 0 bases, and 5 bases lay between the germline ends. In germline, CDR1 is MNHNY, CDR2 SVGAGI (reference sequence). The CDR3 spells CASSRGSYEQYF. The CDR3 DNA follows: TGTGCCAGCAGTCGCGGCTCCTACGAGCAGTACTTC.

The genes are TRBV10-2 and TRBJ1-6; 8 bases line up with TRBD1. The CDR3 is made up of 14 amino acids. V gave up 8 bases and J gave up 7 bases; unmatched junction bases: 7. Germline V gives CDR1 WSHSY, CDR2 SAAADI. Written as DNA, the CDR3 is TGCGCCAGCTGCAGAGGACAGGGCAATTCACCCCTCCACTTT. It translates to CASCRGQGNSPLHF.

This rearrangement joins TRBV6-2 or TRBV6-3 to TRBJ2-7; maybe TRBD2 (6 bases). V lost 2 bases to trimming and J lost 3 bases, with 14 bases between them. The CDR3 has 15 residues. Per germline, CDR1 MNHEY and CDR2 SVGEGT. CDR3 sequence reads: CASSYAAGFGYEQYF. The CDR3 DNA reads TGTGCCAGCAGTTACGCGGCGGGGTTTGGCTACGAGCAGTACTTC.

The rearrangement joins TRBV10-1 to TRBJ2-7, with D maybe TRBD1 (5 bases). The V gene's germline CDR1 is WNHNN and CDR2 SYGVQD (reference sequence). CDR3 length: 14 amino acids. The ends were cut back, 0 bases at V and 3 bases at J, with 9 bases in the middle. The CDR3 loop is CASSESTGVYEQYF. CDR3 DNA: TGCGCCAGCAGTGAGTCCACAGGAGTCTACGAGCAGTACTTC.

The chain recombines TRBV2 with TRBJ1-3; D not certain. V was shortened by 7 bases and J by 3 bases, with 7 bases between the two germline ends. CDR3 length: 12 residues. Germline CDR1 is SNHLY and CDR2 is FYNNEI. The CDR3 protein is CASTGNGNTIYF. The CDR3 coding sequence is TGTGCCAGCACGGGAAATGGAAACACCATATATTTT.

The genes are TRBV24-1 and TRBJ1-2; no firm D call. Germline V gene sequence: CDR1 KGHDR, CDR2 SFDVKD. There are 12 residues in the CDR3. Trimming left V 0 bases short and J 8 bases short, with 6 bases between. CDR3 sequence reads: CATSDLARGYTF. For the CDR3, the DNA is TGTGCCACCAGTGATTTGGCTAGGGGCTACACCTTC.

J is TRBJ1-4 and V is TRBV25-1; TRBD1 is a possible D gene (5 bases). The CDR3 spans 15 residues. V lost 5 bases and J lost 7, with 17 bases in between. CDR1 and CDR2 (germline): MGHDK, SYGVNS. The CDR3 nucleotides are TGTGCCAGCAGTCTGGGGGGATGGGAAACTGAAAAACTGTTTTTT. As protein: CASSLGGWETEKLFF.

This clone has only a few counts. Distinct nucleotide sequences in the sample also encode this CDR3. V gene TRBV4-2 combines with J gene TRBJ2-1; the match to TRBD2 covers 9 bases. Trimming cost V 0 bases and J 3 bases; bases outside gene matches: 9. The CDR3 covers 18 residues. Germline values: CDR1 LGHNA, CDR2 YNFKEQ. CDR3 DNA: TGTGCCAGCAGCCAAGACTTAGGCGGGAGGGCCCTCTACAATGAGCAGTTCTTC. Encoded protein: CASSQDLGGRALYNEQFF.